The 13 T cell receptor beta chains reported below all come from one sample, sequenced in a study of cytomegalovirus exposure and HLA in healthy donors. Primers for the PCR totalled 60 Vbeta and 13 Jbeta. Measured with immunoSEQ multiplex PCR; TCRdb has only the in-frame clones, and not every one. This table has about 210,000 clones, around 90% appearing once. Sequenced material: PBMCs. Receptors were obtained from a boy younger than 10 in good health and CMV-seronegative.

Here the CDR3 DNA reads TGTGCCAGCAGCTTGGATTCGGGGATAGGCACAGATACGCAGTATTTT. Translation gives CASSLDSGIGTDTQYF. This rearrangement joins TRBV5-6 to TRBJ2-3, with a weak D call TRBD2 (5 bases). The CDR3 contains 16 residues. The V gene's germline CDR1 is SGHDT and CDR2 YYEEEE. The germline V and J ends were trimmed by 0 bases and 1 base, with 12 bases remaining between them.

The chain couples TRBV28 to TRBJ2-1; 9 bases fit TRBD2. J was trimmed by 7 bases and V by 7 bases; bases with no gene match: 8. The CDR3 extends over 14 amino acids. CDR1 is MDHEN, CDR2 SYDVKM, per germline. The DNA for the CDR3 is TGTGCCAGCAAGGCGGGAGGGCCGGGTAATGAGCAGTTCTTC. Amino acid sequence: CASKAGGPGNEQFF.

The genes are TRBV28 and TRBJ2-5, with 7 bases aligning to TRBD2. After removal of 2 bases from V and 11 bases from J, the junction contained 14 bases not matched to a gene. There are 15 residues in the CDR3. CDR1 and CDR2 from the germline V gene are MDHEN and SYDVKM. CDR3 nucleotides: TGTGCCAGCAGTTTAGAAGTGAAGGCCCGGGGGGAGCAGTACTTC. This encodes CASSLEVKARGEQYF.

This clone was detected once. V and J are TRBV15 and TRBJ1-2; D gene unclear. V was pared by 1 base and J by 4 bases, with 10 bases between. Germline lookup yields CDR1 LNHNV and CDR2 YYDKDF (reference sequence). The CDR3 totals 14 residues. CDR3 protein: CATSRVAGPYGYTF. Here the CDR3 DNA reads TGTGCCACCAGCAGAGTGGCAGGCCCCTATGGCTACACCTTC.

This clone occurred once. This CDR3 reads CASTVTGGFNTEAFF. CDR3 DNA sequence: TGTGCCAGCACAGTGACAGGGGGCTTCAACACTGAAGCTTTCTTT. The chain recombines TRBV28 with TRBJ1-1; 10 bases agree with TRBD1. The J segment lost 2 bases and the V segment lost 7 bases, leaving 7 bases of the junction unmatched. This CDR3 comprises 15 residues. Germline CDR1 MDHEN, CDR2 SYDVKM.

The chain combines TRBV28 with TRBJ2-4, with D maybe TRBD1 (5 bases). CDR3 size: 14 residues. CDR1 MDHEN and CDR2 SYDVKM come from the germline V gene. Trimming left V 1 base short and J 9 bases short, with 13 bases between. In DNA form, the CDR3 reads TGTGCCAGCAGTTTATTGGCTTCTAGGGGCATTCAGTACTTC. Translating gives CASSLLASRGIQYF.

DNA for the CDR3: TGTGCCAGCAGCTTAGCAGGGGGGACAGGGTACGGGAAATCGGAAAAACTGTTTTTT. Residues: CASSLAGGTGYGKSEKLFF. The rearrangement links TRBV7-8 to TRBJ1-4, with 9 positions matching TRBD1. Germline lookup yields CDR1 SGHVS and CDR2 FQNEAQ. V dropped 0 bases and J dropped 8; count of bases not matched to a gene: 16. This CDR3 is built from 19 residues.

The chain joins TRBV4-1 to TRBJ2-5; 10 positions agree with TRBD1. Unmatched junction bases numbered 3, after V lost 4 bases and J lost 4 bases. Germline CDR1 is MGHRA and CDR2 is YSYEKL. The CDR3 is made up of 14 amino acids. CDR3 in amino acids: CASSLGQGGETQYF. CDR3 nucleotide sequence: TGCGCCAGCAGCCTCGGACAGGGGGGAGAGACCCAGTACTTC.

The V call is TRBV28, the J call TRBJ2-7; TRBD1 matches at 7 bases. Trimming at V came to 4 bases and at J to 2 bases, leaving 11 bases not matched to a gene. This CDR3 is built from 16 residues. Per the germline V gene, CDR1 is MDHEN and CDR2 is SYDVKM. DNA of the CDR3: TGTGCCAGCAGTTCCACGGGACAGCAGGGGACCTACGAGCAGTACTTC. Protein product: CASSSTGQQGTYEQYF.

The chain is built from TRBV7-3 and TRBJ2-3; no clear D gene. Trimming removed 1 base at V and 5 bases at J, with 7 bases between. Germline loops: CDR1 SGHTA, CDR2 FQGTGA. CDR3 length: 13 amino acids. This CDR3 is CASSLMRGDTQYF. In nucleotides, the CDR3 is TGTGCCAGCAGCTTAATGAGAGGAGATACGCAGTATTTT.

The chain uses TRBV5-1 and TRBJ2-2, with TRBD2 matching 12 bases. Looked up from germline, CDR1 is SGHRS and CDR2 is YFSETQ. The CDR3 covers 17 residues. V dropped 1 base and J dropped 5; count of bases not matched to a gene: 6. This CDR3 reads CASSLRLAGGPTGELFF. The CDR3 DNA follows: TGCGCCAGCAGCTTGAGGCTAGCGGGAGGGCCGACCGGGGAGCTGTTTTTT.

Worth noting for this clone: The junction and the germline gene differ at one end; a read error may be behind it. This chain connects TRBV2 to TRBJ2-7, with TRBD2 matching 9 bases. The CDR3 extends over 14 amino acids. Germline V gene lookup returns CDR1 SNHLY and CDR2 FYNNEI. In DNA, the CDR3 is TGTGCCAACAGTGGCCGCGGGGGGGCCTACGAGCAGTACTTC. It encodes CANSGRGGAYEQYF.

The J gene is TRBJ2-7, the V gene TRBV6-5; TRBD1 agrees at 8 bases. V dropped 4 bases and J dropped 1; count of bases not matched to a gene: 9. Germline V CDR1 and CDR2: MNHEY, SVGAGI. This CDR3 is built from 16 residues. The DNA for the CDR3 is TGTGCCAGCAGTTCACCAGCGAGGGACAGGTCCTACGAGCAGTACTTC. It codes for CASSSPARDRSYEQYF.